One sample yielded the 12 T cell receptor beta chains listed below, sequenced in a study of vaccination and CD4 T cells after COVID-19. With the Oncomine TCR Beta short-read assay, DNA from cultured CD4+ T cells was sequenced. TCRdb analysed the PCR reads with MiXCR anew, one entry per CDR3 protein. The table lists some 18,000 distinct CDR3 sequences, approximately 50% of them singletons. Antigen specificity for these receptors is unknown. The treatment denotes: 10-day PBMC culture with coronavirus spike peptide pools or control peptides (ViraFEST assay). The sequences come from CD4+ T cells from blood, cultured in vitro, collected before SARS-CoV-2 vaccination. All receptors come from a human donor who had recovered from COVID-19.

V is TRBV5-1 and J is TRBJ2-7; maybe TRBD1 (6 bases). This CDR3 contains 12 residues. Looked up from germline, CDR1 is SGHRS and CDR2 is YFSETQ. The V end lost 5 bases, the J end lost 5 bases, and 11 bases lay between the germline ends. DNA for the CDR3: TGCGCCAGCAGACAGGGTATGGACGAGCAGTACTTC. It specifies CASRQGMDEQYF.

This clonotype appeared a few times. The chain recombines TRBV7-2 with TRBJ2-7; 9 bases are a match to TRBD2. The CDR3 has 16 residues. CDR1 is SGHTA, CDR2 FQGNSA, per germline. J gave up 5 bases and V 5 bases, and 13 bases lay outside the gene matches. CDR3 DNA: TGTGCCAGCAGCCAGGGAGGTAGCGGGAGAGGCCACGAGCAGTACTTC. This encodes CASSQGGSGRGHEQYF.

The chain has TRBV6-5 and TRBJ1-5; TRBD1 matches at 7 bases. CDR1 and CDR2 (germline): MNHEY, SVGAGI. With 2 bases clipped from V and 0 bases from J, the junction kept 1 base outside the gene matches. The CDR3 runs 15 residues. For the CDR3, the DNA is TGTGCCAGCAGTTACGCAGGGGGTAGCAATCAGCCCCAGCATTTT. It encodes CASSYAGGSNQPQHF.

This clonotype is a singleton in its sample. The chain is built from TRBV7-2 and TRBJ1-5; D is unclear. The germline gives CDR1 SGHTA, CDR2 FQGNSA. V was clipped by 1 base and J by 2 bases, with 6 bases between them. The CDR3 length is 14 residues. The CDR3 is CASSLGFGNQPQHF. The CDR3, as DNA: TGTGCCAGCAGCTTAGGATTTGGCAATCAGCCCCAGCATTTT. The variable domain in full, with the rest retrieved from reference TRBV7-2 and TRBJ1-5, is GAGVSQSPSNKVTEKGKDVELRCDPISGHTALYWYRQSLGQGLEFLIYFQGNSAPDKSGLPSDRFSAERTGGSVSTLTIQRTQQEDSAVYLCASSLGFGNQPQHFGDGTRLSIL.

This clonotype has a handful of counts. V is TRBV6-4 and J is TRBJ2-6; D not certain. Germline loops: CDR1 MRHNA, CDR2 SNTAGT. Deletions cut 2 bases from V and 0 bases from J, with 2 bases between. The CDR3 spans 14 residues. The CDR3 sequence is CASSDNSGANVLTF. The CDR3 DNA is TGTGCCAGCAGTGACAACTCTGGGGCCAACGTCCTGACTTTC.

Comments on this clonotype: No conserved phenylalanine or tryptophan ends this CDR3, so it is likely a read error. CDR3 in DNA: TGTGCCAGCAGTCTTCTTAGCAATCAGCCCCAGCATTCT. Translating gives CASSLLSNQPQHS. The chain uses TRBV6-1 and TRBJ1-5; D is unresolved. V was cut by 5 bases and J by 0 bases, with 5 bases left in between. Germline values: CDR1 MNHNS, CDR2 SASEGT. The CDR3 is 13 residues long.

V gene TRBV19 combines with J gene TRBJ2-3; possibly TRBD2 for D (5 bases). This CDR3 contains 15 residues. Trimming shortened V by 1 base and J by 3 bases, and 11 bases separated the two germline ends. In germline, CDR1 is LNHDA, CDR2 SQIVND (reference sequence). CDR3 DNA: TGTGCCAGTAGTATAGCCGGCCTAGCAACAGATACGCAGTATTTT. Translating gives CASSIAGLATDTQYF.

This clonotype has more than one count but fewer than ten. This chain uses TRBV20-1 with TRBJ1-1; 10 positions match TRBD1. The CDR3 loop spans 15 amino acids. Trimming took 0 bases from V and 4 from J; bases not matched to a gene: 5. Germline V gene sequence: CDR1 DFQATT, CDR2 SNEGSKA (reference sequence). The CDR3 region has the DNA TGCAGTGCTAGAGATCGCGGGACAGGGGCCACTGAAGCTTTCTTT. It codes for CSARDRGTGATEAFF.

The chain joins TRBV7-3 to TRBJ2-7, with 9 bases fitting TRBD2. V was pared by 2 bases and J by 0 bases, with 2 bases of the junction left unmatched. CDR1 is SGHTA and CDR2 is FQGTGA in the germline V gene. The CDR3 length is 15 residues. The CDR3 protein is CASSLLAGSSYEQYF. CDR3 in DNA: TGTGCCAGCAGCTTACTAGCGGGGAGCTCCTACGAGCAGTACTTC.

The V and J genes are TRBV7-9 and TRBJ1-1; a possible D gene is TRBD1 (6 bases). Looked up from germline, CDR1 is SEHNR and CDR2 is FQNEAQ (reference sequence). Trimming shortened V by 5 bases and J by 5 bases, and 18 bases separated the two germline ends. This CDR3 spans 15 amino acids. CDR3 nucleotides: TGTGCCAGCAGCCGACTCGCGGGGGGGCTTACTGAAGCTTTCTTT. Amino acids: CASSRLAGGLTEAFF.

The chain links TRBV28 to TRBJ2-5, with 8 bases matching TRBD1. Looked up from germline, CDR1 is MDHEN and CDR2 is SYDVKM. Trimming removed 6 bases from V and 4 bases from J; junction bases left unmatched: 13. This CDR3 comprises 16 residues. CDR3 sequence (DNA): TGTGCCAGCAGCCCCCCGCGGCAGGGGGCGCGAGAGACCCAGTACTTC. It codes for CASSPPRQGARETQYF. The full variable domain, its missing parts supplied by reference TRBV28 and TRBJ2-5, is DVKVTQSSRYLVKRTGEKVFLECVQDMDHENMFWYRQDPGLGLRLIYFSYDVKMKEKGDIPEGYSVSREKKERFSLILESASTNQTSMYLCASSPPRQGARETQYFGPGTRLLVL.

This clonotype was detected once. This chain connects TRBV20-1 to TRBJ2-7, with TRBD1 matching 9 bases. V lost 3 bases to trimming and J lost 2 bases; unmatched junction nucleotides: 5. This CDR3 is built from 14 residues. Germline V gene data show CDR1 as DFQATT and CDR2 as SNEGSKA (reference sequence). The CDR3 loop reads CSARLRDRAYEQYF. Here the CDR3 DNA reads TGCAGTGCTAGGTTACGGGACAGGGCCTACGAGCAGTACTTC.